A selection of T cell receptor delta chains follows, all from one sample in a study of gamma-delta T cells after stem cell transplantation. TCRdb re-called the RT-PCR reads through CATT. The sample yields 3,400 or so delta-chain clones, 1.9% seen once. The sample taken for sequencing was gamma-delta T cells. The receptors stem from a human donor. It is not recorded whose cells these are; they may come from a transplant donor. The CDR3 runs from the conserved cysteine through the conserved F or W. Some rows mark clone size as missing; the rest say once, few, many or name a class of expanded clone.

CDR3 length	clone size	V gene	J gene	CDR3 protein
18	medium-sized	TRDV2	TRDJ1	CACDNIVGNGENTDKLIF
18	medium-sized	TRDV2	TRDJ3	CACDTGGYANWDTRQMFF
20	-	TRDV2	TRDJ1	CACDTLGGYNPEVYTDKLIF
18	medium-sized	TRDV2	TRDJ1	CACDPVLGDTQVADKLIF
18	medium-sized	TRDV2	TRDJ1	CACDTVGTGGFSTDKLIF
17	medium-sized	TRDV2	TRDJ1	CACDTLLPTGATDKLIF
24	-	TRDV1	TRDJ1	CALGEGRLALLGDTIERNTDKLIF
18	medium-sized	TRDV2	TRDJ1	CACDTVAGAASLNDKLIF
20	few	TRDV2	TRDJ1	CACDPLSFRDLRGSTDKLIF
15	medium-sized	TRDV1	TRDJ1	CALGERLGDKNKLIF
18	medium-sized	TRDV2	TRDJ3	CACDTGGGLSWDTRQMFF
15	medium-sized	TRDV2	TRDJ1	CACDTVGDTGGKLIF
18	few	TRDV2	TRDJ3	CACDTRRVISWDTRQMFF
16	medium-sized	TRDV2	TRDJ1	CACDTAEVTGADKLIF
16	-	TRDV2	TRDJ1	CACESLLLGQTDKLIF